Listed below are T cell receptor beta chains from one sample, sequenced in a study of blood T cell repertoires in COVID-19. TCRdb's table, derived via immunoSEQ multiplex PCR, lists solely in-frame clones and lacks some. Of about 85,000 clones in the sample, roughly 89% are singletons; the top ten hold 5% to 5.5%. The material sequenced was peripheral blood. The source is a man aged 55 to 70 with acute or convalescent COVID-19. Both conserved end residues are part of each CDR3. D genes are given only for firm matches. A row's size may be missing; if present it is once, few, many or a size class.

abundance	j_gene	v_gene	d_gene	len	CDR3aa	CDR3nt
-	TRBJ1-2	TRBV27	-	15	CASSLSNQRLDGYTF	TGTGCCAGCAGTCTATCCAACCAGAGGCTCGATGGCTACACCTTC
once	TRBJ2-5	TRBV2	TRBD2	15	CASSGTSGASGTQYF	TGTGCCAGCAGTGGGACTAGCGGGGCTTCGGGGACCCAGTACTTC
-	TRBJ1-6	TRBV10-1	TRBD1	14	CASSPDRGNSPLHF	TGCGCCAGCAGCCCGGACAGGGGTAATTCACCCCTCCACTTT
-	TRBJ2-7	TRBV10-1	-	14	CASSEEPAGPEQYF	TGCGCCAGCAGTGAGGAACCGGCAGGGCCCGAGCAGTACTTC
-	TRBJ1-2	TRBV14	-	13	CASSLTQGYGYTF	TGTGCCAGCAGCCTTACACAGGGATATGGCTACACCTTC
-	TRBJ2-5	TRBV19	TRBD1	16	CASSRIPGQGVETQYF	TGTGCCAGTAGTAGGATCCCGGGACAGGGGGTAGAGACCCAGTACTTC
-	TRBJ1-6	TRBV4-3	TRBD1	15	CASSQDTGDNSPLHF	TGCGCCAGCAGCCAAGATACAGGGGATAATTCACCCCTCCACTTT
-	TRBJ2-3	TRBV24-1	-	17	CATSDTDDRSSTDTQYF	TGTGCCACCAGTGACACGGACGACAGGTCTAGCACAGATACGCAGTATTTT
once	TRBJ2-7	TRBV3-1/TRBV3-2	TRBD2	15	CASSQGVAGTGEQYF	TGTGCCAGCAGCCAGGGGGTAGCGGGGACGGGAGAGCAGTACTTC
-	TRBJ2-7	TRBV12-5	-	13	CASGLDGAPEQYF	TGTGCTAGTGGTTTGGATGGGGCACCCGAGCAGTACTTC
-	TRBJ2-3	TRBV3-1/TRBV3-2	-	13	CASSQGGTDTQYF	TGTGCCAGCAGCCAAGGCGGGACAGATACGCAGTATTTT
-	TRBJ2-7	TRBV14	-	12	CASSRETYEQYF	TGTGCCAGCAGCCGCGAAACCTACGAGCAGTACTTC
-	TRBJ2-1	TRBV10-1	-	12	CASSDPTEEQFF	TGCGCCAGCAGTGACCCTACGGAGGAGCAGTTCTTC
few	TRBJ1-1	TRBV28	-	14	CASSSRMKDTEAFF	TGTGCCAGCAGTTCCAGGATGAAGGACACTGAAGCTTTCTTT
-	TRBJ1-1	TRBV7-6	-	15	CASSTYQGQGTEAFF	TGTGCCAGCAGCACTTACCAGGGGCAAGGCACTGAAGCTTTCTTT
few	TRBJ2-7	TRBV5-1	TRBD1	15	CASSWSGTGRYEQYF	TGCGCCAGCAGCTGGTCCGGGACAGGGAGGTACGAGCAGTACTTC
-	TRBJ1-5	TRBV19	-	13	CASTGFSNQPQHF	TGTGCCAGTACAGGGTTTAGCAATCAGCCCCAGCATTTT
-	TRBJ2-2	TRBV27	-	12	CASRQTGGELFF	TGTGCCAGCAGGCAAACAGGGGGGGAGCTGTTTTTT
-	TRBJ1-1	TRBV10-3	-	18	CAIRDSSSGAGGRTEAFF	TGTGCCATCAGGGACAGTAGTTCAGGGGCCGGGGGGAGAACTGAAGCTTTCTTT
-	TRBJ1-6	TRBV6-2/TRBV6-3	TRBD1	16	CASSYPRTGASSPLHF	TGTGCCAGCAGTTACCCCCGAACAGGGGCTAGTTCACCCCTCCACTTT
once	TRBJ2-2	TRBV5-6	TRBD2	16	CASRGGTNWRTGELFF	TGTGCCAGCAGAGGAGGGACTAACTGGAGGACCGGGGAGCTGTTTTTT
-	TRBJ1-3	TRBV7-8	TRBD1	15	CASSFPTGIGNTIYF	TGTGCCAGCAGCTTTCCGACAGGGATTGGAAACACCATATATTTT
-	TRBJ2-3	TRBV7-2	-	15	CASSQPAGSTDTQYF	TGTGCCAGCAGCCAACCGGCGGGAAGCACAGATACGCAGTATTTT
-	TRBJ2-3	TRBV6-2/TRBV6-3	TRBD2	14	CASSYLRGADTQYF	TGTGCCAGCAGTTATTTGCGGGGGGCAGATACGCAGTATTTT
-	TRBJ2-3	TRBV28	TRBD2	14	CASKEAGSTDTQYF	TGTGCCAGCAAGGAAGCGGGGAGCACAGATACGCAGTATTTT
-	TRBJ2-1	TRBV6-5	-	13	CASRTGSGNEQFF	TGTGCCAGCAGAACAGGGTCGGGCAATGAGCAGTTCTTC
-	TRBJ1-1	TRBV6-5	-	14	CASSYSYKNTEAFF	TGTGCCAGCAGTTACTCTTACAAGAACACTGAAGCTTTCTTT
few	TRBJ1-2	TRBV9	-	14	CASSARTTNYGYTF	TGTGCCAGCAGCGCCCGGACTACAAACTATGGCTACACCTTC
-	TRBJ2-1	TRBV4-1	-	14	CASNARATVNEQFF	TGCGCCAGCAACGCGAGGGCCACAGTGAATGAGCAGTTCTTC
few	TRBJ2-3	TRBV18	-	13	CASSYNRADTQYF	TGTGCCAGCTCTTACAACAGGGCCGATACGCAGTATTTT
-	TRBJ1-6	TRBV5-5	-	13	CASSLDPVQPLHF	TGTGCCAGCAGCTTGGATCCCGTACAGCCCCTCCACTTT
-	TRBJ1-1	TRBV11-2	TRBD1	13	CASSKDRGTEAFF	TGTGCCAGCAGCAAGGACAGGGGAACTGAAGCTTTCTTT
-	TRBJ2-3	TRBV3-1/TRBV3-2	-	15	CASSQVVTSTDTQYF	TGTGCCAGCAGCCAAGTAGTGACTAGCACAGATACGCAGTATTTT
-	TRBJ2-3	TRBV7-3	-	14	CASGSGHLTDTQYF	TGTGCCAGCGGGTCGGGACACCTCACAGATACGCAGTATTTT
-	TRBJ2-5	TRBV7-2	-	14	CASSFQLAQETQYF	TGTGCCAGCAGCTTCCAACTAGCCCAAGAGACCCAGTACTTC
-	TRBJ2-7	TRBV6-5	-	13	CASSYSTGSEQYF	TGTGCCAGCAGTTACTCGACGGGGAGCGAGCAGTACTTC
-	TRBJ1-1	TRBV19	-	16	CASYPGANGKGPEAFF	TGTGCCAGCTATCCGGGCGCTAACGGGAAAGGCCCTGAAGCTTTCTTT
-	TRBJ2-2	TRBV7-2	TRBD2	16	CASSPRGGGNTGELFF	TGTGCCAGCAGCCCCCGCGGGGGGGGGAACACCGGGGAGCTGTTTTTT
-	TRBJ2-1	TRBV6-5	-	12	CASRIANNEQFF	TGTGCCAGCAGGATAGCGAACAATGAGCAGTTCTTC
-	TRBJ2-7	TRBV30	-	15	CAWSVSFQGGSGQYF	TGTGCCTGGAGTGTTTCTTTCCAGGGGGGTTCGGGGCAGTACTTC
-	TRBJ1-1	TRBV9	TRBD1	15	CASSVEWGTGARAFF	TGTGCCAGCAGCGTAGAGTGGGGGACAGGGGCCCGAGCTTTCTTT
-	TRBJ1-5	TRBV3-1/TRBV3-2	-	13	CARRGETNQPQHF	TGTGCCAGGCGCGGGGAAACCAATCAGCCCCAGCATTTT
-	TRBJ1-1	TRBV5-8	-	16	CASSPRLQGLRTEAFF	TGTGCCAGCAGTCCTAGACTACAGGGTCTGCGCACTGAAGCTTTCTTT